This T cell receptor (beta chain) was captured by sequencing in a study of T-cell memory formation after mild COVID-19. Trimming took off 1 base at V and 4 bases at J, with 17 bases between the two ends. Germline values: CDR1 SEHNR, CDR2 FQNEAQ (reference sequence). The CDR3 is 16 residues long. One entry per CDR3 protein, called by TCRdb with MiXCR from the 5' RACE reads. The sample yields roughly 150,000 distinct CDR3 sequences, 11% to 15% seen once. Material for sequencing was PBMCs or a T cell subset sorted from them (not recorded which). The origin of this receptor is an adult woman who had mild COVID-19 (a few samples of this study predate the infection). Cell type and time point are not known. The J gene is TRBJ2-7, the V gene TRBV7-9, with D perhaps matching TRBD2 (6 bases). DNA for the CDR3: TGTGCCAGCAGCTTAGTTGAGGGGCATGGAGGGTACGAGCAGTACTTC. It translates to CASSLVEGHGGYEQYF.